This T cell receptor (beta chain) was sequenced in a study of T cell responses to AZD1222 COVID-19 vaccine. With respect to this clone: Its antigen is as yet unknown.

Study outcomes and limitations: Two AZD1222 doses significantly raised spike-specific TCR breadth and depth over controls.

Profiling relied on immunoSEQ multiplex PCR, and the TCRdb table lists in-frame clones only, not all of them. The sample has 120,000 to 150,000 clones, approximately 90% seen once; the top ten hold 2.8%. The source is an adult in good health. This sample comprised peripheral blood, obtained on day 0 of AZD1222 vaccination.

CDR3 sequence reads: CASSPEGSGNTIYF. CDR3 sequence (DNA): TGTGCCAGCTCACCGGAGGGGTCTGGAAACACCATATATTTT. The V call is TRBV18, the J call TRBJ1-3, with D perhaps TRBD1 (5 bases). This CDR3 comprises 14 residues. Trimming stripped 3 bases from V and 1 base from J, with 7 bases between. In germline, CDR1 is KGHSH, CDR2 LQKENI.